The 4 T cell receptor beta chains below all came from one sample that was sequenced in a study of T cell repertoires in cytomegalovirus infection. Using its own MiXCR run on the reads, TCRdb lists one record per CDR3 protein. The repertoire holds 490,000 or so distinct CDR3 sequences, with 11% as singletons. Specimen: PBMCs. The source of these receptors is a human donor in good health (CMV status not recorded). Some clones in this sample may be carry-over from other donors' samples.

This clonotype was seen many times. CDR3 nucleotides: TGTGCCAGCAGCGAGTACCCACGCACAGATACGCAGTATTTT. This codes for CASSEYPRTDTQYF. The genes are TRBV7-6 and TRBJ2-3, with unresolved D. V lost 5 bases and J lost 1, with 10 bases in between. The CDR3 has 14 residues. CDR1 is SGHVS and CDR2 is FNYEAQ in the germline V gene.

The chain is built from TRBV20-1 and TRBJ2-5; no clear D gene. CDR1 and CDR2 from the germline V gene are DFQATT and SNEGSKA (reference sequence). The CDR3 has 11 amino acids. Trimming removed 1 base at V and 5 bases at J, with 5 bases between. In DNA form, the CDR3 reads TGCAGTGCTAGAGGGCGGGAGACCCAGTACTTC. It codes for CSARGRETQYF.

Only a few counts were recorded for this clonotype. This chain connects TRBV2 to TRBJ1-1; D gene ambiguous. The CDR3 loop spans 12 amino acids. Germline V gene lookup returns CDR1 SNHLY and CDR2 FYNNEI. Trimming stripped 5 bases from V and 8 bases from J, with 12 bases between. The DNA for the CDR3 is TGTGCCAGCAGTCCAGGAGACTTCGAAGCTTTCTTT. It is translated as CASSPGDFEAFF.

Here the CDR3 reads CSVRRWGEVEQYF. The CDR3 DNA follows: TGCAGCGTCCGGAGGTGGGGAGAAGTGGAGCAGTACTTC. The chain carries TRBV29-1 and TRBJ2-7; tentatively, D is TRBD2 (5 bases). V was trimmed by 6 bases and J by 7 bases, leaving 19 bases between them. The CDR3 contains 13 residues. In germline, CDR1 is SQVTM, CDR2 ANQGSEA.